This record covers a single T cell receptor (beta chain). Its antigen is undetermined. These data are taken from a study of T cells in localized non-small cell lung cancer. Overall study findings and caveats: Adjacent lung was found to contain a median approximately 52 of the top 100 tumor clones. Multi-region tumor sequencing was not done, so intratumor heterogeneity could not be excluded. An association was observed between higher blood T cell density and longer overall survival. T cell clonality was highest in uninvolved adjacent lung, above tumor.

The protocol was immunoSEQ multiplex PCR, while the TCRdb copy is restricted to in-frame clones and leaves out a portion. This sample has about 1,400 clones, with around 21% found just once. The germline V gene encodes CDR1 GTSNPN and CDR2 SVGIG (reference sequence). CDR3 length: 14 residues. Trimming took off 1 base at V and 3 bases at J, with 12 bases between the two ends. The chain combines TRBV30 with TRBJ2-5; D is undetermined. The sample consisted of lung tumor tissue, taken before any cancer treatment. The receptor comes from a male donor at least 60 years old with stage I lung adenocarcinoma. The CDR3 sequence is CAWSGWASEETQYF. DNA of the CDR3: TGTGCCTGGAGTGGGTGGGCCTCGGAAGAGACCCAGTACTTC.